The sequence of this TCR beta chain was determined in a study of OX40 agonist ivuxolimab in advanced cancers. Across the study: Ivuxolimab was delivered to patients intravenously every 2 weeks at doses spanning 0.01 to 10 mg/kg. Regarding the study as a whole: Expanded clones tended on average to be more numerous among CD8+ T cells than CD4+.

Points on this clone: Its specificity is not known.

The CDR3 has 15 residues. Looked up from germline, CDR1 is SGHDT and CDR2 is YYEEEE. V lost 0 bases and J lost 10, with 14 bases in between. People who had autoimmune disease history or systemic immunosuppression were excluded. TCRdb keeps only in-frame clones here, not all; method: immunoSEQ multiplex PCR. This sample has some 24,000 clones, with approximately 78% found just once. The receptor comes from an adult with an advanced solid tumor such as melanoma, head and neck, liver or kidney cancer. This material consisted of CD4+ or CD8+ T cells sorted from blood, taken in a trial of the OX40 agonist ivuxolimab. The V call is TRBV5-6, the J call TRBJ1-6; D perhaps matches TRBD1 (5 bases). CDR3 loop: CASSLGLGTASPLHF. The CDR3 bases are TGTGCCAGCAGCTTGGGGTTAGGGACGGCCTCACCCCTCCACTTT.